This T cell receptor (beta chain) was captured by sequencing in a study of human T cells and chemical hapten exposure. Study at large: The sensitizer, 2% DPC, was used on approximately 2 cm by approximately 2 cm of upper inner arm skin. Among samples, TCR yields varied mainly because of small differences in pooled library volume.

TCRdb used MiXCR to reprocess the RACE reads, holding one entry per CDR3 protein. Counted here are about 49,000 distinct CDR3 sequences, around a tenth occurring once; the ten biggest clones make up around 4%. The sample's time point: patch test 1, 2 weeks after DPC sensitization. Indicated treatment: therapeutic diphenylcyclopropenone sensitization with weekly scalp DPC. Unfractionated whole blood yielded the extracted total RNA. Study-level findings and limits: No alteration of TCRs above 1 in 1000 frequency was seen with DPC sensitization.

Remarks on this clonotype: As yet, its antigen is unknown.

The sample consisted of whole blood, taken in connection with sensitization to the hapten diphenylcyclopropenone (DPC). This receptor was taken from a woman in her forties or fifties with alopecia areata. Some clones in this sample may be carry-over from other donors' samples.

This chain's CDR3 is CASESSSGRADEQFF. The DNA of the CDR3 is TGTGCCAGCGAAAGTTCTAGCGGGAGGGCCGATGAGCAGTTCTTC. The chain uses TRBV28 and TRBJ2-1; 12 bases are shared with TRBD2. CDR3 length equals 15 residues. In germline, CDR1 is MDHEN, CDR2 SYDVKM. V lost 8 bases and J lost 8; bases outside the gene matches: 10.